A selection of T cell receptor beta chains follows, all from one sample in a study of blood T cell repertoires in COVID-19. Sequenced by immunoSEQ multiplex PCR; TCRdb stores in-frame clones only, minus some. Found here are tens of thousands of clones, roughly 82% of them singletons; the top ten hold 8.2%. Sequenced: peripheral blood. The receptors derive from a woman of 80 years or more with acute or convalescent COVID-19. CDR3s include the opening cysteine and the closing phenylalanine or tryptophan. The order of the fields is J gene, D gene, V gene, clone size, CDR3 DNA, CDR3 protein. A D gene is named only where the DNA matches it firmly. Not every row has a clone size; where given, it reads once, few, many or a size class.

>TRBJ2-3|NA|TRBV27|NA
TGTGCCAGCAGTGACTACACAGATACGCAGTATTTT
CASSDYTDTQYF
>TRBJ1-2|TRBD1|TRBV27|NA
TGTGCCAGCAGTTTCACAGGGGGCACTGGCTACACCTTC
CASSFTGGTGYTF
>TRBJ2-3|TRBD2|TRBV5-1|once
TGCGCCAGCAGCTTGGATTCGGGACTAGCGGGAGGGACAGATACGCAGTATTTT
CASSLDSGLAGGTDTQYF
>TRBJ2-5|TRBD2|TRBV28|NA
TGTGCCAGCAGTTTAGACCCCCTAGCGGAGTACCAAGAGACCCAGTACTTC
CASSLDPLAEYQETQYF
>TRBJ2-7|NA|TRBV6-5|NA
TGTGCCAGCAGTTACTCTGACGGGAGCTCCTACGAGCAGTACTTC
CASSYSDGSSYEQYF
>TRBJ1-2|NA|TRBV18|NA
TGTGCCAGCTCACCACTCGGACAGACTAACTATGGCTACACCTTC
CASSPLGQTNYGYTF
>TRBJ1-2|NA|TRBV11-2|NA
TGTGCCAGCAGTCTCGGGGCTAACTATGGCTACACCTTC
CASSLGANYGYTF
>TRBJ2-3|NA|TRBV2|NA
TGTGCCAGCAGTGGGAGAGCCACAGATACGCAGTATTTT
CASSGRATDTQYF
>TRBJ2-1|NA|TRBV5-4|NA
TGTGCCAGCAGCTTGGTCGGTCTGTACAATGAGCAGTTCTTC
CASSLVGLYNEQFF
>TRBJ1-1|NA|TRBV14|NA
TGTGCCAGCAGCCAAGATTCCCGGTTTAACACTGAAGCTTTCTTT
CASSQDSRFNTEAFF
>TRBJ2-4|NA|TRBV5-1|NA
TGCGCCAGCAGCTTGGAGGGGCGGGGCGAAAACATTCAGTACTTC
CASSLEGRGENIQYF
>TRBJ2-5|NA|TRBV5-1|NA
TGCGCCAGCAGCTGGTTGGGAGACTTCGGAGAGACCCAGTACTTC
CASSWLGDFGETQYF
>TRBJ2-7|TRBD1|TRBV6-5|NA
TGTGCCAGCAGCCGGGACAGGGTTTACGAGCAGTACTTC
CASSRDRVYEQYF
>TRBJ1-2|NA|TRBV6-6|NA
TGTGCCAGCAGTTACCCTGACAGGAGCTACACCTTC
CASSYPDRSYTF
>TRBJ1-1|TRBD1|TRBV7-2|NA
TGTGCCAGCAGCTATCGGACAGGAAGGCTTGACACTGAAGCTTTCTTT
CASSYRTGRLDTEAFF